Below are 32 T cell receptor beta chains sequenced from a single sample in a study of T-cell reconstitution after alpha-beta-depleted transplantation in children. As it was prepared, the TCRbeta library received unique molecular identifiers. TCRdb reprocessed the PCR reads via MiXCR and lists one record per CDR3 protein. The sample contains around 490,000 distinct CDR3 sequences, about an eighth of which appear only once. The sample consisted of PBMCs, mostly from graft donor cells, taken 180 days after TCRalphabeta/CD19-depleted stem cell transplant. The receptors shown here come from a female patient aged 2-10 years who had a stem cell transplant for aplastic anemia, so the T cells may come from the graft donor.

In this sample, this clonotype turned up a few times. The V gene is TRBV7-2, the J gene TRBJ1-5, with a weak D call TRBD1 (6 bases). In germline, CDR1 is SGHTA, CDR2 FQGNSA. V lost 5 bases and J lost 2, with 10 bases in between. The CDR3 consists of 14 residues. CDR3 protein: CASSGGARNQPQHF. The CDR3, as DNA: TGTGCCAGCAGCGGGGGGGCGCGCAATCAGCCCCAGCATTTT.

The J gene is TRBJ2-7, the V gene TRBV7-9; TRBD2 matches at 7 bases. The germline gives CDR1 SEHNR, CDR2 FQNEAQ (reference sequence). This CDR3 comprises 16 residues. V lost 4 bases to trimming and J lost 6 bases; unmatched junction nucleotides: 15. CDR3 DNA: TGTGCCAGCAGCTCCCCCCCGGGGCGAGCGGGAAGCGAGCAGTACTTC. Its translation: CASSSPPGRAGSEQYF.

V gene TRBV7-6 combines with J gene TRBJ2-1, with 8 bases fitting TRBD2. The CDR3 has 19 residues. Trimming at V came to 1 base and at J to 5 bases, leaving 16 bases not matched to a gene. Germline V gene lookup returns CDR1 SGHVS and CDR2 FNYEAQ. CDR3 sequence (DNA): TGTGCCAGCAGCTTAGACCCTGCGGCTTCTAGCGGGCGGGACAATGAGCAGTTCTTC. Residues: CASSLDPAASSGRDNEQFF.

This clonotype was counted at least ten times. The rearrangement links TRBV24-1 to TRBJ2-3, with 7 positions matching TRBD2. There are 15 residues in the CDR3. Losses at the gene ends were 6 bases for V and 6 bases for J; bases not matched to a gene: 11. CDR1 and CDR2 from the germline V gene are KGHDR and SFDVKD. The CDR3 loop is CATSTWTRGADTQYF. The CDR3 DNA sequence: TGTGCCACCAGTACATGGACTAGAGGGGCGGATACGCAGTATTTT.

The genes are TRBV6-4 and TRBJ2-1; TRBD1 aligns across 9 bases. The CDR3 consists of 14 residues. Germline lookup yields CDR1 MRHNA and CDR2 SNTAGT. V shed 6 bases, J shed 2 bases, and the junction held 2 bases outside the gene matches. The CDR3 DNA is TGTGCCAGCAGCGACAGGGGGGCCTACAATGAGCAGTTCTTC. This sequence encodes CASSDRGAYNEQFF.

This chain uses TRBV20-1 with TRBJ1-5; no firm D call. The germline V gene has CDR1 DFQATT and CDR2 SNEGSKA (reference sequence). The CDR3 is made up of 18 amino acids. Trimming pared 0 bases from V and 2 bases from J, leaving 20 bases between. For the CDR3, the DNA is TGCAGTGCTAGAGATATTCGGGTGACACCCCTCGGCAATCAGCCCCAGCATTTT. Translated: CSARDIRVTPLGNQPQHF.

This clonotype was seen a handful of times. The chain combines TRBV7-6 with TRBJ2-4; possibly TRBD1 for D (5 bases). V was pared by 4 bases and J by 8 bases, with 18 bases between. This CDR3 is built from 15 residues. The germline CDR1 and CDR2 sequences are SGHVS and FNYEAQ. The CDR3 spells CASSYIQDRSDIQYF. CDR3 sequence (DNA): TGTGCCAGCAGCTACATACAGGATCGATCGGACATTCAGTACTTC.

The CDR3 sequence is CSAGESYQPQHF. CDR3 in DNA: TGCAGCGCTGGGGAATCCTATCAGCCCCAGCATTTT. The J gene is TRBJ1-5, the V gene TRBV29-1; no clear D gene. The CDR3 length is 12 residues. Germline-derived CDR1 and CDR2 are SQVTM and ANQGSEA. The germline V and J ends were trimmed by 7 bases and 5 bases, with 12 bases remaining between them.

There are a few counts of this clonotype. The V and J genes are TRBV7-2 and TRBJ2-4; 10 bases match TRBD2. The CDR3 runs 19 residues. Germline lookup yields CDR1 SGHTA and CDR2 FQGNSA. Germline trimming cut 1 base from V and 5 bases from J; bases unmatched to any gene: 14. CDR3 nucleotides: TGTGCCAGCAGCTTAGGCTTAGCGGGAGGCTCCCATGTGGAAAACATTCAGTACTTC. Translating it yields CASSLGLAGGSHVENIQYF.

Only a few counts were recorded for this clonotype. The rearrangement uses TRBV29-1 and TRBJ2-1; TRBD2 agrees at 9 bases. CDR3 length: 14 residues. V lost 4 bases and J lost 8; bases outside the gene matches: 9. CDR1 SQVTM and CDR2 ANQGSEA come from the germline V gene. The CDR3 DNA follows: TGCAGCGTTGTACTTGCGGGAGGGCCGGATGAGCAGTTCTTC. Its protein product is CSVVLAGGPDEQFF.

This CDR3 is CASSLPSGVGTEAFF. The CDR3 DNA follows: TGTGCCAGCAGTTTACCCTCAGGGGTCGGCACTGAAGCTTTCTTT. The rearrangement uses TRBV12-3 or TRBV12-4 and TRBJ1-1; a possible D gene is TRBD1 (6 bases). The CDR3 is made up of 15 amino acids. Trimming took off 2 bases at V and 4 bases at J, with 14 bases between the two ends.

This clonotype was seen only a few times. The chain employs TRBV28 and TRBJ2-5; TRBD2 matches 15 bases. The CDR3 length is 14 residues. Germline lookup yields CDR1 MDHEN and CDR2 SYDVKM. V was pared by 7 bases and J by 4 bases, with 1 base of the junction left unmatched. The CDR3 sequence is CASMGLAGGETQYF. The CDR3 DNA sequence: TGTGCCAGCATGGGACTAGCGGGAGGAGAGACCCAGTACTTC.

This chain connects TRBV11-2 to TRBJ2-3; possible D gene TRBD1, 6 bases. The V end lost 5 bases, the J end lost 6 bases, and 21 bases lay between the germline ends. CDR1 and CDR2 from the germline V gene are SGHAT and FQNNGV. The CDR3 extends over 16 amino acids. The CDR3 loop is CASSVQGFVLTDTQYF. CDR3 nucleotides: TGTGCCAGCAGCGTACAGGGATTTGTCTTAACGGATACGCAGTATTTT.

The table lists this clonotype with many counts. V usage is TRBV20-1 and J usage is TRBJ1-5; 7 nucleotides line up with TRBD1. The trim removed 5 bases at V and 0 bases at J, leaving 7 bases unmatched. Germline lookup yields CDR1 DFQATT and CDR2 SNEGSKA (reference sequence). CDR3 length: 15 amino acids. CDR3 amino acids: CSALTTGNSNQPQHF. CDR3 DNA sequence: TGCAGTGCTCTAACGACAGGGAATAGCAATCAGCCCCAGCATTTT.

This rearrangement joins TRBV12-3 or TRBV12-4 to TRBJ2-6, with 9 bases lining up with TRBD1. CDR3 size: 19 residues. The ends lost 5 bases at V and 0 bases at J; junction bases unmatched: 11. DNA for the CDR3: TGTGCCAGCAGTCTCTGGACGGGACAGGGTACCTCTGGGGCCAACGTCCTGACTTTC. Encoded protein: CASSLWTGQGTSGANVLTF.

This rearrangement joins TRBV11-2 to TRBJ2-6; D is undetermined. Trimming cost V 8 bases and J 0 bases, with 8 bases left between them. This CDR3 has 14 residues. CDR1 is SGHAT and CDR2 is FQNNGV in the germline V gene. CDR3 sequence: CASPVFSGANVLTF. The DNA of the CDR3 is TGTGCCAGCCCCGTTTTCTCTGGGGCCAACGTCCTGACTTTC.

This clonotype was counted many times. The V and J genes are TRBV25-1 and TRBJ2-5; maybe TRBD1 (6 bases). Trimming shortened V by 8 bases and J by 4 bases, and 14 bases separated the two germline ends. The CDR3 runs 13 residues. CDR1 MGHDK and CDR2 SYGVNS come from the germline V gene. CDR3 nucleotides: TGTGCCAGCGGGACATGGGATGGAGAGACCCAGTACTTC. It is translated as CASGTWDGETQYF. The whole variable domain, filled in from reference TRBV25-1 and TRBJ2-5, reads EADIYQTPRYLVIGTGKKITLECSQTMGHDKMYWYQQDPGMELHLIHYSYGVNSTEKGDLSSESTVSRIRTEHFPLTLESARPSHTSQYLCASGTWDGETQYFGPGTRLLVL.

The rearrangement joins TRBV11-1 to TRBJ1-3; D is possibly TRBD1 (6 bases). Germline V gene sequence: CDR1 SGHAT, CDR2 FQDESV (reference sequence). Deletions cut 2 bases from V and 2 bases from J, with 25 bases between. The CDR3 spans 20 residues. The DNA for the CDR3 is TGTGCCAGCAGCTTAAGGGGGGCAAGACCGGGAAGGGGAGCTGGAAACACCATATATTTT. It codes for CASSLRGARPGRGAGNTIYF. The full variable domain, with the rest looked up from reference TRBV11-1 and TRBJ1-3, is EAEVAQSPRYKITEKSQAVAFWCDPISGHATLYWYRQILGQGPELLVQFQDESVVDDSQLPKDRFSAERLKGVDSTLKIQPAELGDSAMYLCASSLRGARPGRGAGNTIYFGEGSWLTVV.

This clonotype was counted between two and nine times. J is TRBJ1-1 and V is TRBV7-6; TRBD1 might be the D (6 bases). The CDR3 sequence is 15 residues long. The germline V gene has CDR1 SGHVS and CDR2 FNYEAQ. V lost 1 base and J lost 3, with 12 bases in between. CDR3 sequence: CASSLGQGLDTEAFF. CDR3 coding DNA: TGTGCCAGCAGCTTAGGGCAGGGGCTGGACACTGAAGCTTTCTTT.

V gene TRBV5-1 combines with J gene TRBJ2-3; perhaps D is TRBD1 or TRBD2 (5 bases each). Deletions cut 0 bases from V and 0 bases from J, with 11 bases between. CDR1 SGHRS and CDR2 YFSETQ come from the germline V gene. CDR3 length: 16 residues. This chain's CDR3 is CASSLGDPLSTDTQYF. The DNA of the CDR3 is TGCGCCAGCAGCTTGGGGGACCCCTTAAGCACAGATACGCAGTATTTT.

J is TRBJ2-5 and V is TRBV7-9; TRBD1 is a possible D gene (5 bases). The V end lost 0 bases, the J end lost 7 bases, and 15 bases lay between the germline ends. Per germline, CDR1 SEHNR and CDR2 FQNEAQ (reference sequence). CDR3 length equals 15 residues. CDR3 loop: CASSLAQGDLVTQYF. In DNA form, the CDR3 reads TGTGCCAGCAGCTTAGCGCAAGGGGATCTCGTGACCCAGTACTTC.

This clonotype was detected only a few times. This sequence joins TRBV5-1 and TRBJ1-1; tentatively, D is TRBD1 (6 bases). CDR3 length equals 16 residues. The V end lost 0 bases, the J end lost 5 bases, and 17 bases lay between the germline ends. Looked up from germline, CDR1 is SGHRS and CDR2 is YFSETQ. For the CDR3, the DNA is TGCGCCAGCAGCTTGGGGCAGGGGTTGGGTGAAACTGAAGCTTTCTTT. Amino acid sequence: CASSLGQGLGETEAFF.

The CDR3 protein is CASNPGTGPYEQYF. CDR3 nucleotide sequence: TGTGCCAGCAACCCCGGGACAGGGCCCTACGAGCAGTACTTC. The genes are TRBV7-2 and TRBJ2-7, with TRBD1 identical over 9 bases. The CDR3 runs to 14 residues. Looked up from germline, CDR1 is SGHTA and CDR2 is FQGNSA. The ends lost 7 bases at V and 2 bases at J; junction bases unmatched: 6.

Ten or more counts support this clonotype. The chain recombines TRBV6-4 with TRBJ2-7, with 7 bases matching TRBD2. The CDR3 contains 14 residues. V shed 7 bases, J shed 0 bases, and the junction held 6 bases outside the gene matches. Germline V gene sequence: CDR1 MRHNA, CDR2 SNTAGT. CDR3 bases: TGTGCCAGCAAAACGCGGGAGTCCTCCTACGAGCAGTACTTC. Amino acid sequence: CASKTRESSYEQYF.

This clonotype showed up just a few times. This chain uses TRBV2 with TRBJ1-1; 8 bases line up with TRBD1. Trimming cost V 4 bases and J 4 bases; bases outside gene matches: 20. Germline V CDR1 and CDR2: SNHLY, FYNNEI. This CDR3 comprises 19 residues. CDR3: CASSVSEGQGAFATTEAFF. The CDR3 DNA sequence: TGTGCCAGCAGTGTATCGGAGGGGCAGGGGGCATTCGCCACCACTGAAGCTTTCTTT.

Only a few counts were recorded for this clonotype. The V and J genes are TRBV4-3 and TRBJ1-6, with 10 bases that match TRBD1. Germline V gene sequence: CDR1 LGHNA, CDR2 YSLEER. This CDR3 spans 16 amino acids. J lost 8 bases, V lost 0 bases, and 4 bases had no gene match. DNA for the CDR3: TGCGCCAGCAGCCAAGAGGAGACAGGGGGCTATTCACCCCTCCACTTT. This codes for CASSQEETGGYSPLHF.

The chain recombines TRBV4-1 with TRBJ2-2; D is unresolved. Germline assignment: CDR1 MGHRA and CDR2 YSYEKL. With 1 base removed from V and 0 bases from J, the gap between germline ends came to 6 bases. The CDR3 has 15 residues. The CDR3 loop reads CASSQGRTNTGELFF. The CDR3 region has the DNA TGCGCCAGCAGCCAAGGCCGGACGAACACCGGGGAGCTGTTTTTT.

This sequence joins TRBV15 and TRBJ1-5; unclear D gene. The CDR3 runs 15 residues. V was pared by 0 bases and J by 1 base, with 7 bases between. From germline, CDR1 is LNHNV and CDR2 YYDKDF (reference sequence). The CDR3 DNA follows: TGTGCCACCAGCAGAGATCGGGCCAGCAATCAGCCCCAGCATTTT. Its translation: CATSRDRASNQPQHF.

The V and J genes are TRBV4-3 and TRBJ1-1; tentatively, D is TRBD1 (5 bases). The germline V and J ends were trimmed by 3 bases and 5 bases, with 19 bases remaining between them. From germline, CDR1 is LGHNA and CDR2 YSLEER. The CDR3 runs 16 residues. CDR3 DNA sequence: TGCGCCAGCAGCCAGACGGGGGGAGGGTGGCGAACTGAAGCTTTCTTT. Protein product: CASSQTGGGWRTEAFF.

This chain links TRBV7-6 with TRBJ1-1; D might be TRBD1 (6 bases). CDR3 size: 17 residues. Germline CDR1 and CDR2: SGHVS and FNYEAQ. Trimming took 5 bases from V and 1 from J, leaving 20 bases between them. CDR3 in amino acids: CASSPPEARGKNTEAFF. The CDR3 DNA reads TGTGCCAGCAGCCCTCCCGAGGCGAGGGGGAAGAACACTGAAGCTTTCTTT.

The table lists this clonotype with a few counts. The chain employs TRBV11-3 and TRBJ2-1; no firm D call. The CDR3 totals 15 residues. Trimming took off 5 bases at V and 7 bases at J, with 18 bases between the two ends. The germline V gene has CDR1 SGHNT and CDR2 YENEEA. The CDR3 sequence: CASSPRNTGRNEQFF. The CDR3 DNA is TGTGCCAGCAGCCCCCGGAATACTGGAAGAAATGAGCAGTTCTTC.

The rearrangement uses TRBV7-8 and TRBJ1-4; D gene uncertain. CDR3 length equals 15 residues. V was trimmed by 2 bases and J by 5 bases, leaving 12 bases between them. Germline-derived CDR1 and CDR2 are SGHVS and FQNEAQ. The CDR3, as DNA: TGTGCCAGCAGCTTAAGCCCGACACCGAATGAAAAACTGTTTTTT. This translates into CASSLSPTPNEKLFF.